The sample holds one count of the clone carrying this T cell receptor (beta chain). What it binds is unknown. The germline V gene has CDR1 SGDLS and CDR2 YYNGEE. The CDR3 is 19 amino acids. V lost 3 bases, J lost 1 base, and 25 bases lay in between. This entry comes from a study of shared clonotypes between healthy human individuals. About the study: Per donor, three plates held CD4 naive cells, three held CD4 memory, two held CD8 naive and one held CD8 memory.

Splitting of CD4+ cells produced CD45RA+ naive and CD45RA-negative memory subsets. Libraries were prepared by immunoSEQ multiplex PCR; TCRdb keeps only in-frame clonotypes and omits some of them. The sample lists roughly 2,300,000 clones, around 93% occurring once. Overall study findings and caveats: What limited the represented genetic and exposure-history diversity was the small number of donors.

This chain links TRBV9 with TRBJ1-1; TRBD1 is a possible D gene (6 bases). The sample was naive CD4+ T cells from PBMCs. Subset reported: CD45RA+ positively selected. The sequence came from a man aged 18-30 years in good health. Some clones in this sample may be carry-over from other donors' samples. The DNA of the CDR3 is TGTGCCAGCAGCGGTCCCCAAAGACCCGGGACAAGAAAGAACACTGAAGCTTTCTTT. Protein: CASSGPQRPGTRKNTEAFF.